What follows describes a single T cell receptor beta chain. This clone was observed a few times. Its antigen has not been determined. It has no much larger one-base neighbor in the sample; base qualities were not kept. This specimen belongs to a study of cytomegalovirus exposure and HLA in healthy donors (dated by TCRdb to between 2016 and 2019). At the level of the whole study: In an earlier analysis of approximately 640 of the donors, 276 Gb of sequence data and some 120 million unique TCR beta sequences from 180 million or so T cells were reported. In a later analysis, previously published TCR beta repertoires from 670 or so donors were re-analyzed and high-resolution HLA genotyping was added so that TCR occurrence patterns could be studied. The number of donors typed differed by locus, with about 620-630 for A, B, C, DRB1 and DQB1, 522 for DQA1, 606 for DPA1, and some 450 for DPB1. Rather than drawing on any new phenotypic data, the later analysis identified candidate immune exposures from TCR beta sequences and the way those sequences occurred across donors. Donor age, sex, ethnicity and CMV serostatus were collected together with the repertoire data. Besides the first cohort of 666 subjects, a separate validation cohort made up of 120 different subjects was used. The study aimed to test whether cataloging public T cell receptors could reveal signatures of past pathogen exposure. Genome-wide SNP genotypes for about 65% of the 666 donors were used in a later genetic analysis, which treated that subset as a discovery cohort. To predict cytomegalovirus infection status, the study brought together high-throughput TCR immunosequencing, statistical association of individual TCRs with disease status, and machine learning. The study profiled the T cell repertoires of under 700 subjects by immunosequencing and related them to cytomegalovirus serostatus. To decide whether each TCR beta V gene segment behaved as functional or pseudogenic, an earlier analysis of some 580 of the donors relied on high-throughput TCR beta sequencing. On average, 235,054 unique TCR beta nucleotide sequences were sequenced per donor among some 420 genotyped donors of the cohort, with roughly 19% of those sequences being non-productive. Among the roughly 430 genotyped donors, approximately 81% belonged to the genetic ancestry cluster associated with self-reported Caucasian donors. Because of strong linkage in the cohort, five DR-DQ haplotypes were treated as single units for association and clustering. Approximately 310 gigabases of sequencing data and roughly 90 million unique TCR sequences were included in an early release covering over 600 HLA-typed donors. All discovery cohort repertoires had been generated on a single sequencing platform. Class I and class II HLA loci were covered by the typing at four-digit resolution.

The library was produced with the immunoSEQ multiplex PCR assay. For the multiplex PCR, a mixture combining 60 forward primers for TCR Vbeta segments and 13 reverse primers for TCR Jbeta segments was used. The CDR3 region of rearranged TCR beta genes was amplified from genomic DNA with a multiplex PCR assay. The amplified TCR beta libraries were sequenced on the Illumina HiSeq System as 87-base-pair reads. Processing in the source paper ran as follows. In a later analysis, tens of millions of unique TCR beta chains were counted across the roughly 700 repertoires, and some 10 million of these chains were shared by at least two donors. Raw reads were error-corrected and collapsed into unique sequences with a nearest-neighbor algorithm that merged closely related sequences to remove PCR and sequencing errors. V, D and J gene segments were assigned by aligning CDR3 sequences to IMGT reference sequences. Each retained sequence needed at least a six-nucleotide match to both a V gene segment and a J gene segment. Rearrangements were classified as productive when the CDR3 lacked stop codons and remained in frame with V and J, and all other rearrangements were classified as non-productive. Following IMGT convention, CDR3 was defined as the stretch from the second conserved V-encoded cysteine up to the conserved J-encoded phenylalanine. Sequences without an unambiguous match to a single V gene segment were excluded from the earlier analysis of over 500 of the donors. An earlier analysis of 500 to 600 of the donors classified V segments as functional when productive rearrangements were above 56.7% and as segregating when the standard deviation between donors was above 5%. A statistical classification framework was built for diagnosing cytomegalovirus status from the catalog of TCR beta chain sequences. A later analysis assigned V and J genes by comparing TCR nucleotide sequences with IMGT/GENE-DB human TR gene sequences. In a later analysis, CDR3 sequences and most-parsimonious VDJ recombination scenarios were assigned using the TCRdist pipeline. In a later analysis, every TCR beta chain was defined by the combination of its CDR3 amino acid sequence and its V-gene family, and reads without a unique V-gene family were dropped. In a later analysis, approximately 590 highly shared, low-generation-probability nucleotide sequences were removed to address suspected cross-contamination and a sequencing artifact. In a later analysis, a clonal expansion index was calculated for each public chain from normalized within-repertoire ranks of inferred template counts. In a later analysis, generation probabilities were computed with a VDJ recombination model fitted to out-of-frame rearrangements, and the resulting probabilities were checked against IGoR. In a later analysis, hypergeometric tests were used to score TCR-TCR, TCR-HLA and TCR-CMV co-occurrence, with a repertoire-size bias correction applied to TCR pairs. To estimate false discovery rates, a later analysis permuted the HLA or CMV assignments 20 times. A later analysis grouped co-occurring TCRs with DBSCAN, adding TCRdist sequence similarity when clustering within HLA-allele-positive subsets. Repertoires with fewer than 30,000 or more than 120,000 public chains were left out of co-occurrence clustering, as were a handful of repertoires with anomalous nucleotide sharing. TCRdb re-hosts the immuneACCESS table, in-frame sequences only. Its copies lack some clones; in the studies checked, an unresolved V gene accounts for under half of them, and the cause for the rest is not known. V and J calls and clone size are as listed in that table; D and trimming were resolved from the DNA. The sample table lists 95,000 to 150,000 clones, around 85% of them with a count of one. The ten largest clones add up to more than 3% of the sample.

Results and caveats for the whole study, not just this receptor: According to a later analysis, TCR association rates differed among HLA loci, with DRB1 alleles showing the most associated TCRs and HLA-C alleles showing the fewest. In a later genetic analysis, a missense DCLRE1C variant was associated with V-gene and J-gene trimming of TCR beta chains, and the association was replicated in an independent cohort. Assigning TCR associations to individual alleles was difficult when HLA alleles, especially DR and DQ, strongly co-occurred. The cohort was sequenced for TCR beta chains only, and without alpha or paired-chain data the features that could be detected were limited. Compared with equally common non-associated chains, HLA-associated TCR beta chains in a later analysis were more clonally expanded and had lower generation probabilities. According to a later genetic analysis, donors in an Asian-associated ancestry cluster had fewer N-insertions in productive TCRs than the approximately 670-donor mean. The authors suggested that the approach could potentially be extended to other disease states and immunological phenotypes. Presence/absence analyses assumed roughly uniform sequencing depth across donors, an assumption that may not hold. Correlated functional status among segregating V segments might be attributable to linkage disequilibrium, but an unknown experimental factor could not be ruled out. Because some donors lacked HLA typing at each locus, the association tests relied only on the typed subset. An earlier analysis of around 600 of the donors showed that most TCR beta V segments appeared in productive rearrangements either about 90% or about 30% of the time, which broadly matched IMGT annotations. According to a later analysis, most CMV-associated TCR beta chains appeared to be HLA-restricted, and the HLA associations seemed to be driven largely by CMV exposure. In a later analysis, more than 15,000 TCR beta sequences were associated with specific HLA alleles at a false discovery rate of 0.05. While some public TCRs were present in many individuals, most TCR sequences turned up only very rarely across donors. In a later analysis, several top co-occurrence clusters were reported to appear linked to parvovirus B19, influenza, CMV and Epstein-Barr virus. The study listed approximately 150 TCR beta chains as associated with cytomegalovirus. The classifier was reported to diagnose cytomegalovirus status with high specificity and sensitivity in both the original and validation cohorts. Some IMGT-functional V segments, including TRBV6-2 and TRBV6-3, could not be distinguished by the 87-base-pair reads and were therefore excluded. In vitro tests confirmed that a few of the cytomegalovirus-associated TCR beta chains recognize cytomegalovirus antigens. A further reported finding was that TCR beta sequences accurately predicted the HLA-A and HLA-B alleles for most subjects in the first cohort. Seventeen rarely observed V segments, including chromosome 9 orphons, were excluded from the earlier analysis of about 610 of the donors because counts were too low. For the cohort, immune exposure information was limited to CMV serostatus. A cluster of highly shared sequence variants was judged likely to represent a technical artifact of the sequencing pipeline.

The cohort comprised 670 or so healthy bone marrow donors. At the time of sampling, every cohort member was nominally healthy, though immune exposures that went unrecorded were likely present. The donor tested CMV seropositive, placing the donor among the roughly 300 seropositive members of the cohort. A peripheral blood sample was collected from each donor, and TCR beta sequencing was performed on peripheral blood mononuclear cells. The Qiagen DNeasy Blood Extraction Kit was used to extract genomic DNA from the blood cell samples. Sequences MGHRA (CDR1) and YSYEKL (CDR2) are obtained from the germline V gene. The CDR3 runs 12 residues from the cysteine to the phenylalanine. Of all the DNA, just the CDR3 is kept, 36 bases in frame from base 1. Trimming removed 1 base from V and 9 bases from J, leaving 7 bases between the germline ends.

Sequencing was done on a sample of PBMCs. The clonotype was recovered from a man between 18 and 35 years old in good health and CMV-seropositive. This sequence uses TRBV4-1 and TRBJ2-1, with the D gene not confidently named. Here the CDR3 is given as CASSQGVLEQFF. The nucleotide sequence reads TGCGCCAGCAGCCAAGGTGTTCTTGAGCAGTTCTTC.